A single sample is the source of the 8 T cell receptor beta chains below, sequenced in a study of cytomegalovirus exposure and HLA in healthy donors. The PCR ran on 60 Vbeta and 13 Jbeta primers. Here immunoSEQ multiplex PCR was the method, and the copy in TCRdb shows in-frame clones only, minus some. The sample includes 80,000 to 100,000 clones, about 67% of them seen just once. The sequencing input was PBMCs. These receptor sequences come from a woman between 18 and 30 years old in good health and CMV-seropositive.

The gene calls are TRBV9 and TRBJ1-1, with D maybe TRBD1 (5 bases). Trimming pared 3 bases from V and 3 bases from J, leaving 12 bases between. CDR3 length: 14 amino acids. Germline CDR1 is SGDLS and CDR2 is YYNGEE. The CDR3 here is CASSGRLTDTEAFF. The CDR3 coding sequence is TGTGCCAGCAGCGGCAGATTGACAGACACTGAAGCTTTCTTT.

The genes are TRBV7-6 and TRBJ1-5, with a tentative D call TRBD1 (6 bases). Germline V gene sequence: CDR1 SGHVS, CDR2 FNYEAQ. V was trimmed by 2 bases and J by 7 bases, leaving 15 bases between them. The CDR3 runs to 15 residues. In DNA form, the CDR3 reads TGTGCCAGCAGCTTAATCGTCACAGGGCGGCAGCCCCAGCATTTT. This codes for CASSLIVTGRQPQHF.

V usage is TRBV7-9 and J usage is TRBJ2-7; possible D gene TRBD1, 5 bases. The V gene lost 3 bases and the J gene lost 4 bases, with 16 bases spanning the gap. Germline V gene data show CDR1 as SEHNR and CDR2 as FQNEAQ (reference sequence). The CDR3 extends over 15 amino acids. CDR3 DNA: TGTGCCAGCAGCTTCCCCGCGACAGAAACTTACGAGCAGTACTTC. Its translation is CASSFPATETYEQYF.

The chain couples TRBV7-6 to TRBJ2-2; 8 bases are shared with TRBD2. J lost 0 bases, V lost 5 bases, and 11 bases had no gene match. There are 18 residues in the CDR3. Germline assignment: CDR1 SGHVS and CDR2 FNYEAQ. The CDR3 sequence: CASSLRAGGLANTGELFF. As DNA, the CDR3 is TGTGCCAGCAGCCTCCGGGCGGGGGGCCTAGCGAACACCGGGGAGCTGTTTTTT.

The genes are TRBV4-3 and TRBJ2-1, with D unclear. The germline V and J ends were trimmed by 0 bases and 11 bases, with 8 bases remaining between them. The length of the CDR3 is 12 residues. In germline, CDR1 is LGHNA, CDR2 YSLEER. The DNA for the CDR3 is TGCGCCAGCAGCCAAGATCGCGCCAAGCAGTTCTTC. It translates to CASSQDRAKQFF.

V gene TRBV7-2 combines with J gene TRBJ2-5; 7 nucleotides agree with TRBD2. Germline values: CDR1 SGHTA, CDR2 FQGNSA. The V and J ends lost 5 bases and 4 bases, in that order; junction bases with no gene match: 7. The CDR3 has 14 amino acids. CDR3 bases: TGTGCCAGCAGCCTCCCGGGAGGCAGAGAGACCCAGTACTTC. Protein product: CASSLPGGRETQYF. Together with reference TRBV7-2 and TRBJ2-5, the CDR3 gives the full variable domain: GAGVSQSPSNKVTEKGKDVELRCDPISGHTALYWYRQSLGQGLEFLIYFQGNSAPDKSGLPSDRFSAERTGGSVSTLTIQRTQQEDSAVYLCASSLPGGRETQYFGPGTRLLVL.

This clone appeared once. This rearrangement joins TRBV5-4 to TRBJ1-1; 7 positions match TRBD1. V shed 4 bases, J shed 5 bases, and the junction held 11 bases outside the gene matches. Germline CDR1 is SGHNT and CDR2 is YYREEE (reference sequence). The CDR3 sequence is 15 residues long. CDR3: CASSLRQGKGTEAFF. DNA of the CDR3: TGTGCCAGCAGCCTACGACAGGGAAAGGGAACTGAAGCTTTCTTT.

This rearrangement joins TRBV4-3 to TRBJ2-2, with D unresolved. Germline values: CDR1 LGHNA, CDR2 YSLEER. The CDR3 has 16 residues. With 1 base removed from V and 3 bases from J, the gap between germline ends came to 12 bases. The CDR3 loop is CASSQGGQIYTGELFF. CDR3 coding DNA: TGCGCCAGCAGCCAAGGTGGCCAAATTTACACCGGGGAGCTGTTTTTT.